These 17 T cell receptor beta chains share one sample of origin, sequenced in a study of T-cell reconstitution after alpha-beta-depleted transplantation in children. A TCRbeta library incorporating unique molecular identifiers was prepared. Via MiXCR, TCRdb re-called the PCR reads, giving one row per CDR3 protein. This table has some 16,000 distinct CDR3 sequences, about 5% appearing once. The sample in question was PBMCs, obtained before TCRalphabeta/CD19-depleted stem cell transplant. All receptors come from a boy aged 10-17 years with acute lymphoblastic leukemia, due to receive a stem cell transplant.

This clonotype was seen at least ten times. A much bigger clone sits one base away, suggesting this may be a read error. The rearrangement uses TRBV20-1 and TRBJ2-5; 11 bases match TRBD2. This CDR3 spans 16 amino acids. The germline gives CDR1 DFQATT, CDR2 SNEGSKA (reference sequence). The CDR3 sequence: CCARVGLAGFQETQYF. In DNA form, the CDR3 reads TGCTGTGCTAGAGTAGGACTAGCGGGTTTTCAAGAGACCCAGTACTTC.

This clonotype occurred many times. The rearrangement joins TRBV18 to TRBJ2-3; 8 bases are shared with TRBD2. The CDR3 contains 17 residues. Per the germline V gene, CDR1 is KGHSH and CDR2 is LQKENI. Trimming at V came to 1 base and at J to 0 bases, leaving 6 bases not matched to a gene. CDR3 nucleotides: TGTGCCAGCTCACCACGGACGGGAGGGCCCAGCACAGATACGCAGTATTTT. As protein: CASSPRTGGPSTDTQYF.

This clonotype was observed at least ten times. V and J are TRBV14 and TRBJ2-7, with 7 bases lining up with TRBD1. The germline gives CDR1 SGHDN, CDR2 FVKESK. This CDR3 comprises 15 residues. The ends lost 4 bases at V and 1 base at J; junction bases unmatched: 7. The CDR3: CASSRRDSMSYEQYF. Here the CDR3 DNA reads TGTGCCAGCAGCCGCCGGGACAGTATGTCCTACGAGCAGTACTTC.

This clonotype is medium-sized. The chain links TRBV13 to TRBJ2-7, with TRBD2 matching 10 bases. The CDR3 has 14 amino acids. Germline CDR1 is PRHDT and CDR2 is FYEKMQ (reference sequence). V lost 5 bases, J lost 2 bases, and 3 bases stayed unmatched. DNA for the CDR3: TGTGCCAGCAGCCCTAGCGGGAGTACCTACGAGCAGTACTTC. As protein: CASSPSGSTYEQYF.

The table lists this clonotype with many counts. This chain joins TRBV11-2 and TRBJ2-3; D is unclear. Trimming removed 1 base at V and 0 bases at J, with 11 bases between. CDR1 SGHAT and CDR2 FQNNGV come from the germline V gene. The CDR3 runs 16 residues. For the CDR3, the DNA is TGTGCCAGCAGCTTAGGCTGGGTGGGGAGCACAGATACGCAGTATTTT. It specifies CASSLGWVGSTDTQYF.

This clonotype occurred many times. The chain carries TRBV27 and TRBJ1-2; D may be TRBD1 (5 bases). Germline V gene lookup returns CDR1 MNHEY and CDR2 SMNVEV (reference sequence). Between the trimmed V and J ends, which lost 6 bases and 6 bases, there was a span of 17 bases. The CDR3 is 14 amino acids. The CDR3 here is CASRGAQAIHGYTF. The CDR3 coding sequence is TGTGCCAGCAGAGGGGCACAGGCAATACATGGCTACACCTTC.

In its sample, this clonotype was seen many times. The V and J genes are TRBV7-2 and TRBJ2-7, with 7 positions matching TRBD2. Germline assignment: CDR1 SGHTA and CDR2 FQGNSA. This CDR3 region has 14 residues. V gave up 4 bases and J gave up 7 bases; unmatched junction bases: 10. The CDR3 loop reads CASSWEGGPGEQYF. CDR3 nucleotide sequence: TGTGCCAGCAGCTGGGAGGGAGGGCCCGGGGAGCAGTACTTC.

This clonotype occurred many times. This chain joins TRBV7-2 and TRBJ2-7; TRBD2 matches at 11 bases. J was trimmed by 3 bases and V by 4 bases; bases with no gene match: 8. CDR1 and CDR2 (germline): SGHTA, FQGNSA. This CDR3 has 16 residues. This chain's CDR3 is CASSYTGTSGLYEQYF. The CDR3 coding sequence is TGTGCCAGCAGCTACACAGGGACTAGCGGTCTCTACGAGCAGTACTTC.

The chain recombines TRBV6-2 or TRBV6-3 with TRBJ1-6; 11 bases match TRBD1. The CDR3 is 17 amino acids. Looked up from germline, CDR1 is MNHEY and CDR2 is SVGEGT. Trimming took 4 bases from V and 9 from J; bases not matched to a gene: 11. For the CDR3, the DNA is TGTGCCAGCAGTTTTGAGTTCCGGGACAGGGGGGGTTCACCCCTCCACTTT. This translates into CASSFEFRDRGGSPLHF.

This clonotype is medium-sized (0.01 to 0.1%) in the sample. This chain uses TRBV6-5 with TRBJ2-3, with TRBD2 matching 15 bases. Germline V gives CDR1 MNHEY, CDR2 SVGAGI. The CDR3 extends over 19 amino acids. With 3 bases clipped from V and 0 bases from J, the junction kept 7 bases outside the gene matches. The chain's CDR3 is CASSYLGLAGGGSTDTQYF. Written as DNA, the CDR3 is TGTGCCAGCAGTTATTTGGGACTAGCGGGAGGAGGAAGCACAGATACGCAGTATTTT.

This clonotype is medium-sized (0.01 to 0.1%) in the sample. The chain recombines TRBV18 with TRBJ2-7; no firm D call. CDR3 size: 12 residues. V gave up 3 bases and J gave up 2 bases, with 5 bases separating them. CDR1 and CDR2 (germline): KGHSH, LQKENI. The DNA of the CDR3 is TGTGCCAGCTCACCGAATACCTACGAGCAGTACTTC. It is translated as CASSPNTYEQYF.

This clonotype was detected only a few times. The chain combines TRBV19 with TRBJ2-1; D might be TRBD1 or TRBD2, each matching 5 bases. CDR1 and CDR2 (germline): LNHDA, SQIVND (reference sequence). CDR3 size: 16 residues. Trimming took 4 bases from V and 2 from J, leaving 15 bases between them. The CDR3 sequence is CASSTRGAIPYNEQFF. As DNA, the CDR3 is TGTGCCAGTAGTACCAGAGGGGCGATTCCCTACAATGAGCAGTTCTTC.

This clonotype has a count of ten or more. The rearrangement joins TRBV5-1 to TRBJ2-7, with TRBD1 identical over 10 bases. CDR3 length: 19 amino acids. The V and J ends lost 4 bases and 0 bases, in that order; junction bases with no gene match: 16. In germline, CDR1 is SGHRS, CDR2 YFSETQ. The CDR3 here is CASSLDRGPGLALSYEQYF. In DNA form, the CDR3 reads TGCGCCAGCAGCCTCGACAGGGGGCCTGGCCTGGCCCTCTCCTACGAGCAGTACTTC.

Ten or more counts support this clonotype. The V and J genes are TRBV6-2 or TRBV6-3 and TRBJ2-7; either TRBD1 or TRBD2 may fit D (6 bases each). V lost 6 bases and J lost 3, with 15 bases in between. Germline V CDR1 and CDR2: MNHEY, SVGEGT. The CDR3 sequence is 14 residues long. The DNA for the CDR3 is TGTGCCAGCAGCGTAAACGGGGGCGTCTACGAGCAGTACTTC. It encodes CASSVNGGVYEQYF.

Sample share makes this clonotype medium-sized (0.01 to 0.1%). The chain carries TRBV2 and TRBJ2-2; 7 bases map to TRBD1. J gave up 6 bases and V 4 bases, and 5 bases lay outside the gene matches. The germline CDR1 and CDR2 sequences are SNHLY and FYNNEI. This CDR3 contains 14 residues. CDR3 in amino acids: CASSGKTGSGELFF. In DNA, the CDR3 is TGTGCCAGCAGTGGCAAGACAGGGTCCGGGGAGCTGTTTTTT.

This clonotype was detected ten times or more. The chain is built from TRBV9 and TRBJ2-3; 9 positions agree with TRBD2. The CDR3 is made up of 14 amino acids. Germline V CDR1 and CDR2: SGDLS, YYNGEE. J was trimmed by 1 base and V by 5 bases; bases with no gene match: 2. CDR3 nucleotide sequence: TGTGCCAGCAGTCGGACTAGCGGCACAGATACGCAGTATTTT. Protein: CASSRTSGTDTQYF.

This clonotype has at least ten counts. This sequence joins TRBV7-9 and TRBJ2-5; D is undetermined. Germline V lookup: CDR1 SEHNR, CDR2 FQNEAQ (reference sequence). With 1 base removed from V and 2 bases from J, the gap between germline ends came to 20 bases. CDR3 length equals 18 residues. CDR3 sequence reads: CASSLDVLTGTGQETQYF. CDR3 DNA sequence: TGTGCCAGCAGCTTAGATGTATTGACCGGAACTGGGCAAGAGACCCAGTACTTC.